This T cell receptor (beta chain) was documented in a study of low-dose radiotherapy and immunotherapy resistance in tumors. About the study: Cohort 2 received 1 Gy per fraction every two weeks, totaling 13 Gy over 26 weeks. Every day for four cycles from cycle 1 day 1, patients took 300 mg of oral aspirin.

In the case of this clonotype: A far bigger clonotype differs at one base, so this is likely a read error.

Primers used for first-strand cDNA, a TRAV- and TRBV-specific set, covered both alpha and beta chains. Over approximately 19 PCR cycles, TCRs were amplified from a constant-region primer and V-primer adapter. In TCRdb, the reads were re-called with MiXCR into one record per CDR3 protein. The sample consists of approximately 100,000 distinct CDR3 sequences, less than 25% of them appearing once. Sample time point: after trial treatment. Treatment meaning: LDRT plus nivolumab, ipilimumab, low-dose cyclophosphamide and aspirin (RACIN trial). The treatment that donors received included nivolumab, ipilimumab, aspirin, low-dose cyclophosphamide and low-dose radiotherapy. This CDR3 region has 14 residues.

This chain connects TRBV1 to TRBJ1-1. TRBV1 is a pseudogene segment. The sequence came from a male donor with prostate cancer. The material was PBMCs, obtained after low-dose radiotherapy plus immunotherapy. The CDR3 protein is CASSQEPANTKAFF. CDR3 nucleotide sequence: TGCGCCAGCAGCCAAGAGCCGGCCAACACTAAAGCTTTCTTT.